The 10 T cell receptor beta chains below come from one sample, sequenced in a study of blood T cell repertoires in COVID-19. Data came from immunoSEQ multiplex PCR; TCRdb stores just in-frame clones and leaves some out. The table lists 300,000 to 400,000 clones, about 87% of them singletons. Sequenced sample: peripheral blood. Receptors originate from a woman between 50 and 59 years old who had recovered from COVID-19.

The rearrangement joins TRBV6-6 to TRBJ2-3; D remains ambiguous. V lost 0 bases to trimming and J lost 2 bases, with 6 bases between them. The CDR3 runs 14 residues. CDR1 is MNHNY and CDR2 is SVGAGI in the germline V gene (reference sequence). The CDR3 loop reads CASSYSRDTDTQYF. CDR3 coding DNA: TGTGCCAGCAGTTACTCGCGAGACACAGATACGCAGTATTTT.

This clone was counted a single time. The chain uses TRBV27 and TRBJ2-2, with 9 bases identical to TRBD2. V was pared by 6 bases and J by 2 bases, with 13 bases of the junction left unmatched. Germline V gene lookup returns CDR1 MNHEY and CDR2 SMNVEV (reference sequence). CDR3 length: 18 residues. This CDR3 reads CASRPGLAGGYNTGELFF. CDR3 bases: TGTGCCAGCAGACCCGGTTTGGCGGGAGGGTACAACACCGGGGAGCTGTTTTTT.

The rearrangement joins TRBV28 to TRBJ1-3, with a possible D match to TRBD1 (6 bases). V gave up 6 bases and J gave up 3 bases, with 12 bases separating them. CDR1 MDHEN and CDR2 SYDVKM come from the germline V gene. This CDR3 region has 14 residues. CDR3 bases: TGTGCCAGCAGCCCAGGACAGCATGGAAACACCATATATTTT. Translating it yields CASSPGQHGNTIYF. Together with reference TRBV28 and TRBJ1-3, the CDR3 gives the full variable domain: DVKVTQSSRYLVKRTGEKVFLECVQDMDHENMFWYRQDPGLGLRLIYFSYDVKMKEKGDIPEGYSVSREKKERFSLILESASTNQTSMYLCASSPGQHGNTIYFGEGSWLTVV.

The chain couples TRBV5-6 to TRBJ2-5, with 10 bases fitting TRBD1. With 4 bases clipped from V and 5 bases from J, the junction kept 8 bases outside the gene matches. The germline gives CDR1 SGHDT, CDR2 YYEEEE. CDR3 size: 15 residues. CDR3 DNA: TGTGCCAGCAGCCCCGGGACAGGGGTGCGGGAGACCCAGTACTTC. Amino acid sequence: CASSPGTGVRETQYF.

The chain has TRBV19 and TRBJ1-1; D possibly corresponds to TRBD1 (6 bases). This CDR3 contains 14 residues. Trimming removed 6 bases from V and 4 bases from J, with 15 bases in between. In germline, CDR1 is LNHDA, CDR2 SQIVND (reference sequence). CDR3: CASSSQGSSTEAFF. Written as DNA, the CDR3 is TGTGCCAGTAGCTCCCAGGGGTCTAGCACTGAAGCTTTCTTT.

V is TRBV4-3 and J is TRBJ1-6; tentative D call: TRBD1 (6 bases). CDR3 size: 13 residues. Trimming took 2 bases from V and 9 from J, leaving 8 bases between them. Per germline, CDR1 LGHNA and CDR2 YSLEER. This CDR3 is CASSQLGGSPLHF. CDR3 DNA sequence: TGCGCCAGCAGCCAACTAGGGGGTTCACCCCTCCACTTT.

This chain connects TRBV5-1 to TRBJ1-1; TRBD1 might be the D (5 bases). CDR3 size: 17 residues. The germline CDR1 and CDR2 sequences are SGHRS and YFSETQ. V gave up 5 bases and J gave up 4 bases, with 24 bases separating them. In DNA form, the CDR3 reads TGCGCCAGCAGGGGGGGAAATGCCGGGTCCCAGGGCACTGAAGCTTTCTTT. Residues: CASRGGNAGSQGTEAFF.

The chain carries TRBV6-1 and TRBJ1-2; D remains ambiguous. The length of the CDR3 is 15 residues. The V end was cut by 0 bases, the J end by 0 bases, with 8 bases between. CDR1 is MNHNS and CDR2 is SASEGT in the germline V gene. CDR3 in amino acids: CASSEALAANYGYTF. The CDR3 region has the DNA TGTGCCAGCAGTGAAGCGCTGGCGGCTAACTATGGCTACACCTTC.

The chain has TRBV27 and TRBJ1-5; D remains unclear. In germline, CDR1 is MNHEY, CDR2 SMNVEV (reference sequence). The CDR3 contains 14 residues. The V end lost 3 bases, the J end lost 9 bases, and 15 bases lay between the germline ends. CDR3: CASSFVGESRPQHF. Written as DNA, the CDR3 is TGTGCCAGCAGTTTTGTTGGGGAGTCACGGCCCCAGCATTTT.

The count of this clone is one. The J gene is TRBJ2-1, the V gene TRBV6-2 or TRBV6-3; 14 positions agree with TRBD2. Germline V gives CDR1 MNHEY, CDR2 SVGEGT. V gave up 2 bases and J gave up 10 bases; unmatched junction bases: 10. The CDR3 has 17 residues. CDR3 amino acids: CASSYQGLAGEIGEQFF. For the CDR3, the DNA is TGTGCCAGCAGTTACCAGGGACTAGCGGGAGAAATTGGGGAGCAGTTCTTC.